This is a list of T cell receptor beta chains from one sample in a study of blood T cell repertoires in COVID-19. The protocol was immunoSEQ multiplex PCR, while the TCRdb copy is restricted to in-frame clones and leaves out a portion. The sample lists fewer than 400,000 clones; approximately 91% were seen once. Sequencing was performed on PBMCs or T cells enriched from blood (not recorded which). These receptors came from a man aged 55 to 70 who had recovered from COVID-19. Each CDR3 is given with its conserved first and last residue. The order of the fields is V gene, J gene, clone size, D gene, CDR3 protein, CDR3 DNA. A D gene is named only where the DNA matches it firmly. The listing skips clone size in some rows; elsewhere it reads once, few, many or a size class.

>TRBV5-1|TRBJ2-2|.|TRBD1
CASRTGMNTGELFF
TGCGCCAGCAGGACAGGGATGAACACCGGGGAGCTGTTTTTT
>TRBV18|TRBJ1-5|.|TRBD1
CASSLDRASAQDQPQHF
TGTGCCAGCTCATTGGACAGGGCTTCGGCCCAAGATCAGCCCCAGCATTTT
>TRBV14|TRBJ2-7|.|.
CASSQSPYRTAYEQYF
TGTGCCAGCAGCCAATCCCCGTATCGAACAGCCTACGAGCAGTACTTC
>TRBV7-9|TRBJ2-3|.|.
CASSPLEGGDFTDTQYF
TGTGCCAGCAGCCCACTTGAAGGAGGGGATTTCACAGATACGCAGTATTTT
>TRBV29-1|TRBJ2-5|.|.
CSVARGETQYF
TGCAGCGTTGCCAGGGGCGAGACCCAGTACTTC
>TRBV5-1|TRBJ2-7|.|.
CASRSRTANDEQYF
TGCGCCAGCAGGTCCCGGACAGCGAACGACGAGCAGTACTTC
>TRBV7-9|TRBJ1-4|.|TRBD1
CASSRTGQGRPKLFF
TGTGCCAGCAGCCGGACCGGACAGGGGCGGCCAAAACTGTTTTTT
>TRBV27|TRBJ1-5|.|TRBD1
CASSLYRGDIGNQPQHF
TGTGCCAGCAGTTTATACAGGGGGGATATAGGCAATCAGCCCCAGCATTTT
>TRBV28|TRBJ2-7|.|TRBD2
CASSLLGLAVTRGYEQYF
TGTGCCAGCAGTTTATTGGGACTAGCGGTAACCCGTGGATACGAGCAGTACTTC
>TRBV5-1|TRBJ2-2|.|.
CASSLFTGDTGELFF
TGCGCCAGCAGCTTGTTCACGGGAGACACCGGGGAGCTGTTTTTT
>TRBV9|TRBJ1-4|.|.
CASSVVDSLATNEKLFF
TGTGCCAGCAGCGTAGTTGACAGTCTTGCAACTAATGAAAAACTGTTTTTT
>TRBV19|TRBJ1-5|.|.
CASSIGGRISNQPQHF
TGTGCCAGTAGTATTGGAGGACGAATAAGCAATCAGCCCCAGCATTTT
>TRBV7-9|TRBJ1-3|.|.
CASSLKQVSGNTIYF
TGTGCCAGCAGCTTAAAACAGGTCTCTGGAAACACCATATATTTT
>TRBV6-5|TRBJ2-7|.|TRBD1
CASTDTQGVSYEQYF
TGTGCCAGCACGGATACACAGGGGGTCAGCTACGAGCAGTACTTC
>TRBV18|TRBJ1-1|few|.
CASSEMNTEAFF
TGTGCCAGCTCAGAGATGAACACTGAAGCTTTCTTT
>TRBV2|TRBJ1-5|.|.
CASSQINQPQHF
TGTGCCAGCAGTCAGATCAATCAGCCCCAGCATTTT
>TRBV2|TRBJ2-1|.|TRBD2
CATLGLAGGGEQFF
TGTGCCACCTTAGGACTAGCGGGAGGGGGTGAGCAGTTCTTC
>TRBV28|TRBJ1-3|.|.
CASGLLGGGDGNTIYF
TGTGCCAGCGGCCTACTAGGGGGGGGCGATGGAAACACCATATATTTT
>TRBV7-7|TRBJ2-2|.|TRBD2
CASSFGLAATGELFF
TGTGCTAGCAGCTTTGGACTAGCAGCCACCGGGGAGCTGTTTTTT
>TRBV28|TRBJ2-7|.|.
CASSPPTRRTYEQYF
TGTGCCAGCAGTCCTCCTACCCGGAGAACCTACGAGCAGTACTTC
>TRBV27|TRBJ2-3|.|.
CASSLAHRPAGTDTQYF
TGTGCCAGCAGTTTGGCCCACAGACCAGCGGGCACAGATACGCAGTATTTT
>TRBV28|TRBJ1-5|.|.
CASSFRYQPQHF
TGTGCCAGCAGTTTCAGATATCAGCCCCAGCATTTT
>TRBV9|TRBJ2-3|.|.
CASSPSGFETHTQYF
TGTGCCAGCAGCCCCTCGGGGTTCGAAACCCATACGCAGTATTTT
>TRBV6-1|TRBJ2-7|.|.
CASSEGRGGLYEQYF
TGTGCCAGCAGTGAAGGGCGTGGGGGACTCTACGAGCAGTACTTC
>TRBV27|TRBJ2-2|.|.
CASSLSTANTGELFF
TGTGCCAGCAGTTTATCGACAGCGAACACCGGGGAGCTGTTTTTT
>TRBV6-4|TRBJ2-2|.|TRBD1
CASSDSGGAGELFF
TGTGCCAGCAGTGACTCAGGGGGCGCCGGGGAGCTGTTTTTT
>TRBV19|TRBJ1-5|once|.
CASSRVGGGNQPQHF
TGTGCCAGTAGTCGGGTGGGGGGGGGCAATCAGCCCCAGCATTTT
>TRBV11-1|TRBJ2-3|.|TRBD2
CASSRRTSGSLDTQYF
TGTGCCAGCAGCCGACGGACTAGCGGGAGTTTAGATACGCAGTATTTT
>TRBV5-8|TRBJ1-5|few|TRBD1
CASRPDRAPNQPQHF
TGTGCCAGCAGGCCCGACAGGGCCCCCAATCAGCCCCAGCATTTT
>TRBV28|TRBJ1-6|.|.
CASSTSGMRSPLHF
TGTGCCAGCAGTACCTCAGGGATGAGGTCACCCCTCCACTTT
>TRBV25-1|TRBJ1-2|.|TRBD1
CASTRGGAQKIDYTF
TGTGCCAGCACCCGAGGGGGCGCCCAAAAGATCGACTACACCTTC
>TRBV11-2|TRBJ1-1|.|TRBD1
CASSLDGTAENTEAFF
TGTGCCAGCAGCTTAGACGGGACAGCTGAGAACACTGAAGCTTTCTTT
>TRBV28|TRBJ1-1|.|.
CASSSPSQIPSYTEAFF
TGTGCCAGCAGTTCCCCCAGCCAAATACCTAGCTACACTGAAGCTTTCTTT
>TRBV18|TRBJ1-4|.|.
CASSPRASSREGNEKLFF
TGTGCCAGCTCACCACGGGCCTCAAGCCGGGAAGGGAATGAAAAACTGTTTTTT
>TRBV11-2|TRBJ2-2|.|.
CASSSAGELFF
TGTGCCAGCAGCTCGGCCGGGGAGCTGTTTTTT
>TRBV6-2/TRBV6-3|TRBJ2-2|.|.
CASSPFGNTGELFF
TGTGCCAGCAGTCCATTCGGGAACACCGGGGAGCTGTTTTTT
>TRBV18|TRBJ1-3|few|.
CASSPSVRNTIYF
TGTGCCAGCTCACCAAGCGTTAGAAACACCATATATTTT
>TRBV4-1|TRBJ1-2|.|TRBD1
CASSQVGQGPYGYTF
TGCGCCAGCAGCCAGGTCGGACAGGGACCCTATGGCTACACCTTC
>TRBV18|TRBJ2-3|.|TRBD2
CASSLGLAGFADTQYF
TGTGCCAGCTCACTCGGACTAGCAGGGTTTGCAGATACGCAGTATTTT
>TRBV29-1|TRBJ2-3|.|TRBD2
CSVEVALAGVGRDTQYF
TGCAGCGTTGAAGTAGCACTAGCGGGAGTCGGACGCGATACGCAGTATTTT
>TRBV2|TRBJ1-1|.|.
CASSEVGAGYTEAFF
TGTGCCAGCAGTGAAGTGGGGGCCGGATACACTGAAGCTTTCTTT
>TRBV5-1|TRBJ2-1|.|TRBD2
CASSLALAGGGNEQFF
TGCGCCAGCAGCTTGGCTCTAGCGGGAGGGGGGAATGAGCAGTTCTTC
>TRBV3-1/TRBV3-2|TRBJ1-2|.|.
CASSQVGRGLTLYGYTF
TGTGCCAGCAGCCAAGTCGGCAGGGGACTAACTCTATATGGCTACACCTTC
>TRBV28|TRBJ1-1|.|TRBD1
CASSRQGVNPFF
TGTGCCAGCAGCCGACAGGGTGTAAATCCTTTCTTT
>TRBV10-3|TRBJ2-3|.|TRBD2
CAIRRVLAGVTDTQYF
TGTGCCATCAGGAGGGTTCTAGCGGGGGTCACAGATACGCAGTATTTT
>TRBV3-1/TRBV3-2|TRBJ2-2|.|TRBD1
CASSTQGAGTGELFF
TGTGCCAGCAGCACACAGGGGGCTGGCACCGGGGAGCTGTTTTTT
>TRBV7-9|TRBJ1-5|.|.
CASSLASGDNQPQHF
TGTGCCAGCAGCTTAGCATCGGGGGACAATCAGCCCCAGCATTTT
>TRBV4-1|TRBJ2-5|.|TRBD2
CASSQDVASGFQETQYF
TGCGCCAGCAGCCAAGATGTTGCTAGCGGGTTCCAAGAGACCCAGTACTTC
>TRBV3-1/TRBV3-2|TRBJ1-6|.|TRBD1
CASSLDRVISPLHF
TGTGCCAGTTCGTTAGACAGGGTGATTTCACCCCTCCACTTT
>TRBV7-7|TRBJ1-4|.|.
CASSPGRAGVSNEKLFF
TGTGCTAGCAGCCCGGGTCGGGCAGGGGTATCTAATGAAAAACTGTTTTTT
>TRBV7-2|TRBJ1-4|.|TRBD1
CASSSQGTGATNEKLFF
TGTGCCAGCAGCTCCCAGGGGACAGGGGCGACTAATGAAAAACTGTTTTTT
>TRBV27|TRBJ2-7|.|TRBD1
CASSLFGTGRNEQYF
TGTGCCAGCAGTTTATTCGGGACAGGACGTAACGAGCAGTACTTC